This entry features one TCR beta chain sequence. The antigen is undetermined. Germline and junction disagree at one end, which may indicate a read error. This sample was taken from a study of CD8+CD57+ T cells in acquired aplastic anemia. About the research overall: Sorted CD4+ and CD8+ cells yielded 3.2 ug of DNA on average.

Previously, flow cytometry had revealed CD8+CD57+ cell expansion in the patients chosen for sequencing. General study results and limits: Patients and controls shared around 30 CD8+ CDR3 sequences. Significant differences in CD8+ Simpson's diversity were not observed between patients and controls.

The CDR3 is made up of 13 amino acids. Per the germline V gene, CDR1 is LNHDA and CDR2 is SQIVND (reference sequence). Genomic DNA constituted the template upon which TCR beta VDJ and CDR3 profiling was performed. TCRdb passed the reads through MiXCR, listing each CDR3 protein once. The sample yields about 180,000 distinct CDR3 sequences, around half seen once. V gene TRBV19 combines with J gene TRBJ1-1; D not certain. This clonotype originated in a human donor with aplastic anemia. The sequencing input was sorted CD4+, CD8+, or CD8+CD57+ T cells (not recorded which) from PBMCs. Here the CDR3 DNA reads TGTGCCGGTAGTTGGCAGTCCGACGGTGAAGCTTTCTTT. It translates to CAGSWQSDGEAFF.